This T cell receptor beta chain was recorded in a study of blood T cell repertoires in COVID-19. Germline CDR1 reads LNHDA; CDR2 reads SQIVND (reference sequence). CDR3 length: 14 residues. The V gene lost 8 bases and the J gene lost 0 bases, with 11 bases spanning the gap. The authors' processing: Counts of nucleated cells, estimated from reference gene primer amplification, were obtained. The assay was immunoSEQ multiplex PCR, and TCRdb's table has in-frame clones only and misses some. The V and J calls and clone size come from that table; D and trimming were worked out from the DNA. The table includes 300,000 to 400,000 clones, roughly 84% detected once.

The gene calls are TRBV19 and TRBJ1-5; D unclear. The TCR comes from a man between 50 and 59 years old with active or convalescent COVID-19. What was sequenced was peripheral blood. This chain's CDR3 is CASSVEDSNQPQHF. The CDR3 region has the DNA TGTGCCAGTTCGGTCGAAGATAGCAATCAGCCCCAGCATTTT.